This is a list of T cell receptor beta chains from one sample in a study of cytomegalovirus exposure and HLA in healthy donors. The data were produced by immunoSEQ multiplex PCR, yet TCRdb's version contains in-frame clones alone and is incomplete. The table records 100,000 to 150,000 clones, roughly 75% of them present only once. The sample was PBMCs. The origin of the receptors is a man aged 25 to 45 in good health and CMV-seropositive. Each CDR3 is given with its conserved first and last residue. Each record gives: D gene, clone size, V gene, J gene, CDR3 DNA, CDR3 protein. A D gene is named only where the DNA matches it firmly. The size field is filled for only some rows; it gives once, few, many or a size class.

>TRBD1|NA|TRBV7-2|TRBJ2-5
TGTGCCAGCAGCCTCAGACAGGGTGGTTCGGCCCAGTACTTC
CASSLRQGGSAQYF
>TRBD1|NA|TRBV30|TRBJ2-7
TGTGCCTGTACAGGGGCATACCCCTACGAGCAGTACTTC
CACTGAYPYEQYF
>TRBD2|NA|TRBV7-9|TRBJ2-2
TGTGCCAGCAGCCTCCGGGACTACCTGTCCTCGAACACCGGGGAGCTGTTTTTT
CASSLRDYLSSNTGELFF
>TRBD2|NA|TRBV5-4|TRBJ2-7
TGTGCCAGCAGCTCGGGACTAGCGTACCACTACGAGCAGTACTTC
CASSSGLAYHYEQYF
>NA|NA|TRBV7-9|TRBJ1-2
TGTGCCAGCAGCGCCCAAAGGGGCGCCGTCTATGGCTACACCTTC
CASSAQRGAVYGYTF
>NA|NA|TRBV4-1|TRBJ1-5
TGCGCCAGCAGCCAATCCACAGGGCCGGGCAATCAGCCCCAGCATTTT
CASSQSTGPGNQPQHF
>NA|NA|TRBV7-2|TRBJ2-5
TGTGCCAGCAGCCGCTCCAGCCAAGAGACCCAGTACTTC
CASSRSSQETQYF
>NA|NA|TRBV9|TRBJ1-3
TGTGCCAGCAGCGTAGGAACAGGGTTTAGCTCTGGAAACACCATATATTTT
CASSVGTGFSSGNTIYF
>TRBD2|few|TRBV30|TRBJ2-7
TGTGCCTGGAGTGTACTAGCGGGATACGAGCAGTACTTC
CAWSVLAGYEQYF
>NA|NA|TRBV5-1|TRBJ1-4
TGCGCCAGCAGCTTGGTTGGGAGGGGATCCGAAAAACTGTTTTTT
CASSLVGRGSEKLFF
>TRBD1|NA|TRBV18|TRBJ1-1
TGTGCCAGCTCACCCCGACAGGGAAGAACTGAAGCTTTCTTT
CASSPRQGRTEAFF
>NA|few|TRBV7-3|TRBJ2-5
TGTGCCAGCAGCTTTGAAGGGAGCCTGGTTGAGACCCAGTACTTC
CASSFEGSLVETQYF
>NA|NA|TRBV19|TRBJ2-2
TGTGCCAGTAGTATGTATCGGACGGGATCAGGCGGGGAGCTGTTTTTT
CASSMYRTGSGGELFF
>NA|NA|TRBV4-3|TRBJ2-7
TGCGCCAGCAGCCAAGATTTTAGCTCCAACTACGAGCAGTACTTC
CASSQDFSSNYEQYF
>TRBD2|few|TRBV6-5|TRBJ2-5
TGTGCCAGCAGTTTTGGGACTAGCTGGGAGACCCAGTACTTC
CASSFGTSWETQYF
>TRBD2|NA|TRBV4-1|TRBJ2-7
TGCGCCAGCAGCCAGCTAGCGGGAGAGGAGCAGTACTTC
CASSQLAGEEQYF
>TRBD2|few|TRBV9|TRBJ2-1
TGTGCCAGCAGCGTAGCCCCCTTAATAGCGGGGGTTTACAATGAGCAGTTCTTC
CASSVAPLIAGVYNEQFF
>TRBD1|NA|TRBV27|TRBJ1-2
TGTGCCAGCAGTACCGTTAGAAGGGGGCTTGGGGGGCTTGGAGGCTACACCTTC
CASSTVRRGLGGLGGYTF
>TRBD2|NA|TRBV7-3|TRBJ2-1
TGTGCCAGCAGCTTGGGCTCTAGCGGGAGTGTCAACAATGAGCAGTTCTTC
CASSLGSSGSVNNEQFF
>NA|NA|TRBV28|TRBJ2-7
TGTGCCAGCAGTCCCCACAGGGCCTACGAGCAGTACTTC
CASSPHRAYEQYF
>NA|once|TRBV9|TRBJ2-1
TGTGCCAGCAGCGTTTCCTCGAGAGGGTACAATGAGCAGTTCTTC
CASSVSSRGYNEQFF
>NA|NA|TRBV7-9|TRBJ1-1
TGTGCCAGCAGCTCGACAGGGAACACTGAAGCTTTCTTT
CASSSTGNTEAFF
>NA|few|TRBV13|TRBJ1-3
TGTGCCAGCAGCTTAGGCCTCCGCAGTGCAGGAAACACCATATATTTT
CASSLGLRSAGNTIYF
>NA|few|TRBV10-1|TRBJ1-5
TGCGCCAGCAGTCCGCCTATATATAGCAATCAGCCCCAGCATTTT
CASSPPIYSNQPQHF
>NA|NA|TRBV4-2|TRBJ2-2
TGTGCCAGCAGCCAAGATGGTAGCGGGAACACCGGGGAGCTGTTTTTT
CASSQDGSGNTGELFF
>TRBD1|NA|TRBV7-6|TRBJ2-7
TGTGCCAGCAGCTTAGTGGGGACAGGGGTCCACGAGCAGTACTTC
CASSLVGTGVHEQYF
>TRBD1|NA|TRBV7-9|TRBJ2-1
TGTGCCAGCAGCTTACGACAGGGGGCGGAGAATGAGCAGTTCTTC
CASSLRQGAENEQFF
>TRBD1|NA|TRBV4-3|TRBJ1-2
TGCGCCAGCAGCCAAGTTGAAGGGACAGCTGGCTACACCTTC
CASSQVEGTAGYTF
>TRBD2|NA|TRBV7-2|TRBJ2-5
TGTGCCAGCAGCCGTGCGGGGACTAGCGGCAGATACCAAGAGACCCAGTACTTC
CASSRAGTSGRYQETQYF
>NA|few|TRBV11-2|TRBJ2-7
TGTGCCAGCAGCTTAGACAGGTACGAGCAGTACTTC
CASSLDRYEQYF
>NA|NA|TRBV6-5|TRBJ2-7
TGTGCCAGCAGCCTCGGTAGCGGAGCCTCCTACGAGCAGTACTTC
CASSLGSGASYEQYF
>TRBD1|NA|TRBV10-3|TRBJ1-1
TGTGCCATCAGTGAGTCTGAGGGGGCGCGGGACACTGAAGCTTTCTTT
CAISESEGARDTEAFF
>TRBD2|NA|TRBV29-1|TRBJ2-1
TGCAGCGTTGAAGTGAGCGGGGGCGGTGAGCAGTTCTTC
CSVEVSGGGEQFF
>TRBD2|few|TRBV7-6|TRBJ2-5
TGTGCCAGCAGGGCGGGGGGGAGAGAGGAGACCCAGTACTTC
CASRAGGREETQYF
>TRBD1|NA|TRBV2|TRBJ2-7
TGTGCCAGCAGAGTTGGACAGGGGGCAATCTACGAGCAGTACTTC
CASRVGQGAIYEQYF
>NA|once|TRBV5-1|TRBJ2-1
TGCGCCAGCAGCTTCGGGACATACAATGAGCAGTTCTTC
CASSFGTYNEQFF
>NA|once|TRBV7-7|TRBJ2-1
TGTGCCAGCAGTCGTACCCGGGTCCGCTCCTACAATGAGCAGTTCTTC
CASSRTRVRSYNEQFF
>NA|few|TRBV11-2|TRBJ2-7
TGTGCCAGCAGCTTAGGGAGGGAGCAGTACTTC
CASSLGREQYF
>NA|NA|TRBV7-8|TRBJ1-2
TGTGCCAGCAGCATCGCAGGGGAGAGTTCTTCCGGCTACACCTTC
CASSIAGESSSGYTF
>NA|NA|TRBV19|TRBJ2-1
TGTGCCAGTAGTATGATGACAGGCAATGAGCAGTTCTTC
CASSMMTGNEQFF
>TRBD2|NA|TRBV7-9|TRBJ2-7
TGTTCCAGCAGCGGGGGACTAGCGGGGAGCTACGAGCAGTACTTC
CSSSGGLAGSYEQYF
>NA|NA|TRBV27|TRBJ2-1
TGTGCCAGCAGACGTGCCGGGTCTAATTTCAATGAGCAGTTCTTC
CASRRAGSNFNEQFF
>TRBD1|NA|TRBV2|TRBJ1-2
TGTGCCAGCAGTGAGGGACAGGGGGCCTACAATTATGGCTACACCTTC
CASSEGQGAYNYGYTF
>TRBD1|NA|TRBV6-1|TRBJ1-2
TGTGCCAACTCACAGGGGACAGACTACTATGGCTACACCTTC
CANSQGTDYYGYTF
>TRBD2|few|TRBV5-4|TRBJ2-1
TGTGCCAGCAGCTGGGGGTTAATAGCGGGAGGTAATGAGCAGTTCTTC
CASSWGLIAGGNEQFF